This TCR beta chain is drawn from a study of T cells in tuberculosis. This table comes from immunoSEQ multiplex PCR, and its TCRdb copy is limited to in-frame clones, with some not included. The table shows about 58,000 clones, with roughly 86% occurring only once. V was clipped by 10 bases and J by 1 base; unmatched bases: 8. The CDR3 contains 15 residues. Germline V CDR1 and CDR2: SEHNR, FQNEAQ (reference sequence). Cells were sorted from thawed PBMC rested overnight and stained with GMM-loaded CD1B tetramer, viability dye and anti-CD3. C32 glucose monomycolate from Rhodococcus equi was loaded onto the CD1B tetramers. From each donor, approximately 100,000 tetramer-negative cells were sorted.

The sequenced material came from CD1b-GMM tetramer-negative cells sorted from PBMCs. This chain joins TRBV7-9 and TRBJ2-2; 8 bases match TRBD2. The TCR comes from an adult woman with latent tuberculosis. CDR3 sequence reads: CANSPTSGNTGELFF. The CDR3 DNA sequence: TGTGCCAATTCGCCAACTAGCGGGAACACCGGGGAGCTGTTTTTT.